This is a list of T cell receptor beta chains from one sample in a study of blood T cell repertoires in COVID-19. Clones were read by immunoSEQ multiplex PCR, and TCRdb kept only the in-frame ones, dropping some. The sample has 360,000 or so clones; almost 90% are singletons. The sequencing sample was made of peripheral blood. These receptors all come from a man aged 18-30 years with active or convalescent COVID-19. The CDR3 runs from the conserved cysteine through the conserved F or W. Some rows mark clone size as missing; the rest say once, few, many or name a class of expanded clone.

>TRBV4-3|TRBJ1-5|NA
CASSQAYGNQPQHF
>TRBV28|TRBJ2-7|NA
CASSSPPGGYHEQYF
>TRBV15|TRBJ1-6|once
CATSVGTGGSPLHF
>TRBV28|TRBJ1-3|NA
CASSGREGGNTIYF
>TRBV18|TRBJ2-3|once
CASSPGQTDTQYF
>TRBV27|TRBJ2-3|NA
CASSLSAGGYGRVADTQYF
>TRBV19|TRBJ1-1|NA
CASGVTNTEAFF
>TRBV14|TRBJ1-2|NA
CASSQDLNRAYGYTF
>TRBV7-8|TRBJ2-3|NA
CASSFGTLQRADTQYF
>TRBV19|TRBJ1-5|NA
CASSMSNQPQHF
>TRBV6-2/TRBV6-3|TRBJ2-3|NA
CASSYSTSGDFTDTQYF
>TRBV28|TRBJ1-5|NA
CASSNRASNQPQHF
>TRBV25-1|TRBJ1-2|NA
CASTRDSNYGYTF
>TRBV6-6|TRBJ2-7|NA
CASRRGQEYEQYF
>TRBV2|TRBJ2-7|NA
CASGPSGGPDF
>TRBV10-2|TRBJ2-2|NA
CASSEARAGELFF
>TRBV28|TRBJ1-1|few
CASTTVWGAGRAFF
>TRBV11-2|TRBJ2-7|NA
CASKSREGYEQYF
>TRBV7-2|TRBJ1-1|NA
CASSLWRSDGNTEAFF
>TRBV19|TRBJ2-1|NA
CASSTEIAGVVSSYNEQFF
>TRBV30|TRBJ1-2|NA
CAWSRQSGGYTF
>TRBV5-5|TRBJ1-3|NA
CASSFSRDDTIYF
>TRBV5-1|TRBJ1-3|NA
CASSQGGNTIYF
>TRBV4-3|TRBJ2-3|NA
CASSQERSLGPDTQYF
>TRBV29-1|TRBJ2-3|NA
CSASSGRSRDTQYF
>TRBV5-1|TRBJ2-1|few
CASRSGGNYNEQFF
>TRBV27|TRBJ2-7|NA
CASSTRQGNYYEQYF
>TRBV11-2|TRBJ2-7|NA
CASSEFPHEQYF
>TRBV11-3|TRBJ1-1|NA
CASSLGHRVVGEAFF
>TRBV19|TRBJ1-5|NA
CASSIGGNQPQHF
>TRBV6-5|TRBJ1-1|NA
CANGQGRAGTEAFF
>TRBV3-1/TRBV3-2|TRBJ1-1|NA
CASSQRGGTTPEAFF
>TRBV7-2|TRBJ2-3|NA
CASSLDRGGTDTQYF
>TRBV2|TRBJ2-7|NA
CASSKPGQGSGYEQYF
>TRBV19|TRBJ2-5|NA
CASSPWGGAETQYF
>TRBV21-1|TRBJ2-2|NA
CASSKGRDRVFRDTGELFF
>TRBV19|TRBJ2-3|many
CASSMASGDTDTQYF
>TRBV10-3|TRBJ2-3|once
CAISPGLAGRTDTQYF
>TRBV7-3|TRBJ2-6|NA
CASSQQLSGANVLTF
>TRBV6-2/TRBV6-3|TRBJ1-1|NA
CASSVLRGPNTEAFF
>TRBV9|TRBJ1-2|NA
CASSLGAVYGYTF
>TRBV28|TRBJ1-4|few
CASSPRHGFNEKLFF
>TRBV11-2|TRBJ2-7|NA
CASSLVDYEQYF
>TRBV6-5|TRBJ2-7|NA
CASSYVGLQYF
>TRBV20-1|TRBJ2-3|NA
CSAREAGQYF
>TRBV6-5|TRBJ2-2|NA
CASSRRGTGELFF